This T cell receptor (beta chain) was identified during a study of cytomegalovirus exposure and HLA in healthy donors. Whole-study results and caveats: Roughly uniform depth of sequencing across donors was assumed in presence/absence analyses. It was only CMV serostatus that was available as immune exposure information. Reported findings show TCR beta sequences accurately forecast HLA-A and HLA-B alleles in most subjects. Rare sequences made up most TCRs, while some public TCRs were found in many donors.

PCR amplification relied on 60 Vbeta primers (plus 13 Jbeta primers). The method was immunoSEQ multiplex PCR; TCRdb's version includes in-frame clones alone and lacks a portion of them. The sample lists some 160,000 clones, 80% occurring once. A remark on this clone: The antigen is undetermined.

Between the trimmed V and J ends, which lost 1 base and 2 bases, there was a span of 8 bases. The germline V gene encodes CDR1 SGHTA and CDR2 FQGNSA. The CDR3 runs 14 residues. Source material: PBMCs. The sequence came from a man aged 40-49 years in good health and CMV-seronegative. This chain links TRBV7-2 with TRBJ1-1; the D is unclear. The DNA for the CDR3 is TGTGCCAGCAGCTTAGGAGGCAGCAACACTGAAGCTTTCTTT. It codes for CASSLGGSNTEAFF.